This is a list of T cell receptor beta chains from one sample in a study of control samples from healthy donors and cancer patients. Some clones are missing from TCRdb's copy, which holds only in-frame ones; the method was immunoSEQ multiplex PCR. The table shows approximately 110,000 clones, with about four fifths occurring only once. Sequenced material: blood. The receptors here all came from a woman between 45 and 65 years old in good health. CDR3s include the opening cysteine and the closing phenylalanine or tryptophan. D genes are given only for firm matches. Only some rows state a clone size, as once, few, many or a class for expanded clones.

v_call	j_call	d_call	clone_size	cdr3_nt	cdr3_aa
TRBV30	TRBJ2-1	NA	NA	TGTGCCTGGCGTCCATCCTACAATGAGCAGTTCTTC	CAWRPSYNEQFF
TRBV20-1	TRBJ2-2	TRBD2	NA	TGCAGTGCTAGTAGCGGGGGGGCCTGGACCGGGGAGCTGTTTTTT	CSASSGGAWTGELFF
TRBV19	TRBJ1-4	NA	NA	TGTGCCAGTAGTCCCGGGTCTATTGGAGAACTGTTTTTT	CASSPGSIGELFF
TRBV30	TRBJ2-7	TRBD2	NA	TGTGCCTGGAGTCTGGGACTAGCGGTATACGAGCAGTACTTC	CAWSLGLAVYEQYF
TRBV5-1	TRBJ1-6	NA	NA	TGCGCCAGCAGCTTGGTGGGCGGGTTTGATTCACCCCTCCACTTT	CASSLVGGFDSPLHF
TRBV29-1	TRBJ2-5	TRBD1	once	TGCAGCGTTACAGGGGAAGAGACCCAGTACTTC	CSVTGEETQYF
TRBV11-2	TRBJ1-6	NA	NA	TGTGCCAGCAGCCCACATTCCGGGACTAATAAATCACCCCTCCACTTT	CASSPHSGTNKSPLHF
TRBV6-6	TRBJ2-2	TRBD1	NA	TGTGCCAGCAGTTTCCGGGACAGAGCTATCGGGGAGCTGTTTTTT	CASSFRDRAIGELFF
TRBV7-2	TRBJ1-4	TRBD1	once	TGTGCCAGCAGCTTAAACAGGGGTGAAAAACTGTTTTTT	CASSLNRGEKLFF
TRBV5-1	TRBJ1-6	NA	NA	TGCGCCAGCAGCTTGGCCGGGAGCGCCTATAATTCACCCCTCCACTTT	CASSLAGSAYNSPLHF
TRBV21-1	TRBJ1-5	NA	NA	TGTGCCAGCAGCAAAGGGGCAGGCGAAAATCAGCCCCAGCATTTT	CASSKGAGENQPQHF
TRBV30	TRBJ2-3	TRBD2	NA	TGTGCCTGGAGTGGAGCTAGCGGGGGACCCACAGATACGCAGTATTTT	CAWSGASGGPTDTQYF
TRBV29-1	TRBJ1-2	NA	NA	TGCAGCGTTGAAGATCAGACAGCGGGGGGCTACACCTTC	CSVEDQTAGGYTF
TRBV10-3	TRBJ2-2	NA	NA	TGTGCCATCAGTGTTGACTCGCCCGGGGAGCTGTTTTTT	CAISVDSPGELFF
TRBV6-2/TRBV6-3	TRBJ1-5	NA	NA	TGTGCCAGCAGTTACTCGATGGGGGGGCTTCAGCCCCAGCATTTT	CASSYSMGGLQPQHF
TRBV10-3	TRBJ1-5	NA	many	TGTGCCATCAGTGAAGGGCAGCTCGGGAGCAATCAGCCCCAGCATTTT	CAISEGQLGSNQPQHF
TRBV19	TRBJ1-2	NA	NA	TGTGCCAGTAGTACCAGTGAGGTCTATGGCTACACCTTC	CASSTSEVYGYTF